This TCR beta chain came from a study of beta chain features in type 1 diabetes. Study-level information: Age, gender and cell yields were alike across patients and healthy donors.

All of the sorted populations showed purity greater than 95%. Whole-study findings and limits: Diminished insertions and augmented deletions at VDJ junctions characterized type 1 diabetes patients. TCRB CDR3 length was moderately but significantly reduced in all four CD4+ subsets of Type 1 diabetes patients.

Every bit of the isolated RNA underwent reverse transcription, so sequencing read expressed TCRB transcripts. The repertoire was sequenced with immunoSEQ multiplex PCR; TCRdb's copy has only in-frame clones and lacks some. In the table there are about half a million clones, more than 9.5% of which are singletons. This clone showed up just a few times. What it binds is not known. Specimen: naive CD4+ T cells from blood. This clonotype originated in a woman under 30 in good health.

The CDR3 region is CASSLEAGGFDEQYV. The CDR3 bases are TGTGCCAGCAGTTTAGAAGCAGGGGGCTTCGACGAGCAGTACGTC. V gene TRBV28 combines with J gene TRBJ2-7, with 8 bases aligning to TRBD1. Germline CDR1 and CDR2: MDHEN and SYDVKM. J was trimmed by 5 bases and V by 2 bases; bases with no gene match: 8. This CDR3 comprises 15 residues.